Presented here are 7 T cell receptor beta chains from one specimen sequenced in a study of T cells in tuberculosis (dated by TCRdb to 2017 to 2018). Receptor libraries were prepared by the immunoSEQ multiplex PCR assay. TCRdb holds this immuneACCESS table with in-frame rearrangements only. Some clones are missing; in checked studies, unresolved V genes explain under half, and the rest has no known cause. The sample has about 33,000 clones on record, under 95% of them singletons. Under 9% of the sample belongs to the ten largest clones. The time point tag for this specimen amounts to: new active TB diagnosis, blood taken before or within 7 days of starting treatment. The sequencing here drew on PBMCs, taken at tuberculosis diagnosis. These receptors were obtained from an adult with tuberculosis. Some clones in this sample may be carry-over from other donors' samples.

In its sample, this clone was seen once. The chain joins TRBV6-1 to TRBJ2-5; the match to TRBD2 covers 10 bases. V gave up 0 bases and J gave up 7 bases; unmatched junction bases: 8. Germline V gene sequence: CDR1 MNHNS, CDR2 SASEGT. CDR3 length equals 16 residues. The CDR3 nucleotides are TGTGCCAGCAGTGAAGCACCCGGGACTAGCGCAGTGACCCAGTACTTC. As protein: CASSEAPGTSAVTQYF.

The CDR3 is CASSVSRQLSGNTIYF. Written as DNA, the CDR3 is TGTGCCAGCAGCGTATCGAGGCAGCTATCTGGAAACACCATATATTTT. The chain links TRBV9 to TRBJ1-3; D not resolved. Trimming pared 1 base from V and 1 base from J, leaving 12 bases between. This CDR3 has 16 residues. Per germline, CDR1 SGDLS and CDR2 YYNGEE.

This clone was recorded a few times. The chain couples TRBV2 to TRBJ2-1; 12 bases align to TRBD1. The CDR3 spans 14 residues. The trim removed 4 bases at V and 9 bases at J, leaving 4 bases unmatched. The germline V gene has CDR1 SNHLY and CDR2 FYNNEI. The CDR3 here is CASSVGQGAGEQFF. The DNA of the CDR3 is TGTGCCAGCAGTGTGGGACAGGGGGCTGGTGAGCAGTTCTTC.

The gene calls are TRBV13 and TRBJ2-7, with 11 nucleotides matching TRBD2. Germline lookup yields CDR1 PRHDT and CDR2 FYEKMQ (reference sequence). There are 17 residues in the CDR3. The trim removed 2 bases at V and 2 bases at J, leaving 8 bases unmatched. In DNA, the CDR3 is TGTGCCAGCAGCTTATACAGACTAGCGGGGCCCACCTACGAGCAGTACTTC. It translates to CASSLYRLAGPTYEQYF.

The chain carries TRBV5-4 and TRBJ1-4; D might be TRBD1 (6 bases). The V gene lost 5 bases and the J gene lost 4 bases, with 18 bases spanning the gap. The CDR3 consists of 16 residues. Germline loops: CDR1 SGHNT, CDR2 YYREEE (reference sequence). CDR3 residues: CASSNGPSRGNEKLFF. In nucleotides, the CDR3 is TGTGCCAGCAGTAACGGCCCCAGCAGGGGTAATGAAAAACTGTTTTTT.

The CDR3 DNA reads TGTGCCAGCAGCTTGATAGGGGCAGGGGCGGACGAGCAGTACTTC. Amino acids: CASSLIGAGADEQYF. The genes are TRBV5-6 and TRBJ2-7; tentatively, D is TRBD1 (6 bases). CDR1 is SGHDT, CDR2 YYEEEE, per germline. Trimming shortened V by 1 base and J by 5 bases, and 16 bases separated the two germline ends. The CDR3 covers 15 residues.

The chain's CDR3 is CATSRDVASGGSRYNEQFF. CDR3 coding DNA: TGTGCCACCAGCAGAGATGTGGCTAGCGGGGGGTCCAGGTACAATGAGCAGTTCTTC. The V call is TRBV15, the J call TRBJ2-1, with 11 bases matching TRBD2. The CDR3 consists of 19 residues. Germline CDR1 LNHNV, CDR2 YYDKDF (reference sequence). The trim removed 0 bases at V and 4 bases at J, leaving 11 bases unmatched.